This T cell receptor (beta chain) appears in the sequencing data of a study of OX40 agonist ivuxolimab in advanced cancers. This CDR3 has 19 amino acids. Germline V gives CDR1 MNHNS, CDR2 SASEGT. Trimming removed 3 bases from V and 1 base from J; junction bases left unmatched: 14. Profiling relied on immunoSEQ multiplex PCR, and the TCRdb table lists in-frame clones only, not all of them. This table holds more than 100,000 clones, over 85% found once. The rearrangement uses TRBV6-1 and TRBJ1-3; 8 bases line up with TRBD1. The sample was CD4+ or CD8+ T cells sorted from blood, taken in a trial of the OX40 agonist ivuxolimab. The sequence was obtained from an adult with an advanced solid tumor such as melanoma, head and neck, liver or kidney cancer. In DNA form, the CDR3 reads TGTGCCAGCAGTGACTTGCCTTCGGGCAGGGGGCGATCTGGAAACACCATATATTTT. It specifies CASSDLPSGRGRSGNTIYF.